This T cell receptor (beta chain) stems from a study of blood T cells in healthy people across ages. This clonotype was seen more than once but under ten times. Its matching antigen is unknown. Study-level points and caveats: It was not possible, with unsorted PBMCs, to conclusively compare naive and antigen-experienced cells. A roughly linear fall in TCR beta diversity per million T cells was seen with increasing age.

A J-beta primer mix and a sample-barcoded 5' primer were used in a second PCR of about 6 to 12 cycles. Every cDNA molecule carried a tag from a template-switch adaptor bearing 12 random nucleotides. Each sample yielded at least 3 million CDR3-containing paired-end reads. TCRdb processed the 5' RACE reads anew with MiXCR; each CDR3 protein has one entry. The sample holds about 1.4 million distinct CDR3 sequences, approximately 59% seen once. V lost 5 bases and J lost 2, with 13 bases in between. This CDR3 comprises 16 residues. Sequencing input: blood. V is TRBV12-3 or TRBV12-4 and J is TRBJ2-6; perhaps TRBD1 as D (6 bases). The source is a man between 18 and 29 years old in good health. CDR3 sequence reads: CASSNRRGAGANVLTF. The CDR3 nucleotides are TGTGCCAGCAGTAACCGCAGGGGCGCTGGGGCCAACGTCCTGACTTTC.